This T cell receptor (beta chain) was observed in a study of beta chain features in type 1 diabetes. General study results and limits: Shorter TCRB CDR3s, moderately but significantly so, marked every one of the four CD4+ subsets in Type 1 diabetes patients.

The germline V and J ends were trimmed by 0 bases and 5 bases, with 14 bases remaining between them. The CDR3 spans 15 residues. CDR1 and CDR2 from the germline V gene are MNHEY and SVGAGI. What was sequenced were expressed TCRB transcripts, since all of the isolated RNA had been reverse transcribed. This table comes from immunoSEQ multiplex PCR, and its TCRdb copy is limited to in-frame clones, with some not included. The profile covers 550,000 to 850,000 clones, with 13% appearing a single time and 0.02% to 0.025% taken by the ten largest. On this clone itself: Its antigen is still unknown.

The receptor comes from a young man with type 1 diabetes. The specimen sequenced was naive CD4+ T cells from blood. The gene calls are TRBV6-5 and TRBJ2-7; D is undetermined. The CDR3 bases are TGTGCCAGCAGTTACTCGGACCTCTCCGCAGACGAGCAGTACTTC. Its translation is CASSYSDLSADEQYF.